This T cell receptor (beta chain) appears in the sequencing data of a study of blood T cells in healthy people across ages. Remarks on this clonotype: What it recognizes is unknown.

The donors, all healthy, were Caucasians living in Russia, aged 6 to 90. General observations from the study: Diversity of TCR beta correlated strongly with naive T cell percentage.

Using a J-beta primer mix together with a sample-barcoded 5' primer, a second PCR was run for 7 to 11 cycles. MiXCR, run by TCRdb on the 5' RACE reads, gives a single entry per CDR3 protein. Of 1.5 million to 2 million distinct CDR3 sequences detected, around 50% appear once; the ten largest clones hold over 2%. Germline trimming cut 1 base from V and 3 bases from J; bases unmatched to any gene: 9. This CDR3 has 15 residues. The germline gives CDR1 DFQATT, CDR2 SNEGSKA (reference sequence). Sequencing was done on a sample of blood. This TCR was recovered from a woman between 40 and 55 years old in good health. J is TRBJ2-7 and V is TRBV20-1; 7 bases are a match to TRBD2. The CDR3: CSARAPRGGVYEQYF. The DNA for the CDR3 is TGCAGTGCTAGAGCCCCTCGGGGAGGGGTCTACGAGCAGTACTTC.